These T cell receptor beta chains were read from a single sample in a study of T cell responses to AZD1222 COVID-19 vaccine. The protocol was immunoSEQ multiplex PCR, while the TCRdb copy is restricted to in-frame clones and leaves out a portion. The table shows fewer than 200,000 clones, with about 91% occurring only once. Here the sequenced sample was peripheral blood, taken on day 0 of AZD1222 vaccination. These receptors were collected from an adult in good health. Each CDR3 is given with its conserved first and last residue. The D gene is left open where the match is weak. Clone size is shown for a subset of rows, as once, few, many or a class of expanded clone.

clone_size: -
v_call: TRBV27
d_call: -
j_call: TRBJ2-7
cdr3_aa: CASSLYGEQYF
cdr3_nt: TGTGCCAGCAGTTTATACGGCGAGCAGTACTTC

clone_size: -
v_call: TRBV6-5
d_call: TRBD2
j_call: TRBJ2-2
cdr3_aa: CASSYGRVADTGELFF
cdr3_nt: TGTGCCAGCAGTTACGGGAGGGTCGCGGACACCGGGGAGCTGTTTTTT

clone_size: -
v_call: TRBV25-1
d_call: -
j_call: TRBJ1-1
cdr3_aa: CASASDSVNTEAFF
cdr3_nt: TGTGCCAGCGCATCGGACAGTGTGAACACTGAAGCTTTCTTT

clone_size: -
v_call: TRBV10-1
d_call: -
j_call: TRBJ1-1
cdr3_aa: CATTRGTEAFF
cdr3_nt: TGCGCCACCACCAGGGGCACTGAAGCTTTCTTT

clone_size: once
v_call: TRBV28
d_call: -
j_call: TRBJ1-3
cdr3_aa: CASSLGYRYTIYF
cdr3_nt: TGTGCCAGCAGCCTAGGGTACCGGTACACCATATATTTT

clone_size: -
v_call: TRBV9
d_call: -
j_call: TRBJ2-7
cdr3_aa: CASSVEGGSYEQYF
cdr3_nt: TGTGCCAGCAGCGTAGAGGGCGGCTCCTACGAGCAGTACTTC

clone_size: -
v_call: TRBV2
d_call: TRBD1
j_call: TRBJ1-6
cdr3_aa: CASTKGTGAENSPLHF
cdr3_nt: TGTGCCAGCACCAAAGGGACAGGGGCGGAAAATTCACCCCTCCACTTT

clone_size: -
v_call: TRBV12-3/TRBV12-4
d_call: -
j_call: TRBJ2-2
cdr3_aa: CASSLVAGELFF
cdr3_nt: TGTGCCAGCAGTTTAGTGGCCGGGGAGCTGTTTTTT

clone_size: -
v_call: TRBV5-5
d_call: -
j_call: TRBJ1-3
cdr3_aa: CASSFEGSGNTIYF
cdr3_nt: TGTGCCAGCAGCTTTGAAGGGTCTGGAAACACCATATATTTT

clone_size: -
v_call: TRBV28
d_call: TRBD1
j_call: TRBJ1-2
cdr3_aa: CASSQTGGNGYTF
cdr3_nt: TGTGCCAGCAGTCAGACAGGGGGGAATGGCTACACCTTC

clone_size: -
v_call: TRBV7-2
d_call: -
j_call: TRBJ1-1
cdr3_aa: CASSPRRVGGTEAFF
cdr3_nt: TGTGCCAGCAGTCCCCGTCGGGTAGGAGGGACTGAAGCTTTCTTT

clone_size: few
v_call: TRBV6-2/TRBV6-3
d_call: -
j_call: TRBJ2-7
cdr3_aa: CASSSGYRPYEQYF
cdr3_nt: TGTGCCAGCAGTTCGGGGTACAGACCATACGAGCAGTACTTC

clone_size: few
v_call: TRBV28
d_call: -
j_call: TRBJ1-5
cdr3_aa: CASSFSGRSQPQHF
cdr3_nt: TGTGCCAGCAGTTTTAGTGGGAGGAGTCAGCCCCAGCATTTT

clone_size: -
v_call: TRBV5-1
d_call: -
j_call: TRBJ1-6
cdr3_aa: CASSLGQLNSPLHF
cdr3_nt: TGCGCCAGCAGCCTAGGACAGCTGAATTCACCCCTCCACTTT

clone_size: -
v_call: TRBV6-5
d_call: -
j_call: TRBJ1-6
cdr3_aa: CASRSGYNSPLHF
cdr3_nt: TGTGCCAGCAGATCAGGGTATAATTCACCCCTCCACTTT

clone_size: -
v_call: TRBV6-5
d_call: -
j_call: TRBJ1-1
cdr3_aa: CASSYRRTNTEAFF
cdr3_nt: TGTGCCAGCAGTTACCGGCGAACGAACACTGAAGCTTTCTTT

clone_size: -
v_call: TRBV7-8
d_call: TRBD2
j_call: TRBJ2-5
cdr3_aa: CASSLAGSGGGKQETQYF
cdr3_nt: TGTGCCAGCAGCTTAGCGGGTAGCGGGGGGGGAAAACAAGAGACCCAGTACTTC

clone_size: -
v_call: TRBV6-5
d_call: -
j_call: TRBJ2-2
cdr3_aa: CASSYPFPGELFF
cdr3_nt: TGTGCCAGCAGTTACCCGTTCCCGGGGGAGCTGTTTTTT

clone_size: -
v_call: TRBV6-6
d_call: -
j_call: TRBJ2-3
cdr3_aa: CASSPLELPIRPTDTQYF
cdr3_nt: TGTGCCAGCAGTCCCCTGGAGCTGCCGATCCGACCCACAGATACGCAGTATTTT

clone_size: -
v_call: TRBV4-3
d_call: -
j_call: TRBJ1-1
cdr3_aa: CASSPSRRNTEAFF
cdr3_nt: TGCGCCAGCAGCCCTAGCCGCAGGAACACTGAAGCTTTCTTT

clone_size: -
v_call: TRBV19
d_call: -
j_call: TRBJ2-3
cdr3_aa: CASSMFISSTDTQYF
cdr3_nt: TGTGCCAGTAGTATGTTCATTTCTAGCACAGATACGCAGTATTTT

clone_size: -
v_call: TRBV9
d_call: -
j_call: TRBJ2-7
cdr3_aa: CASSVGGIPLEQYF
cdr3_nt: TGTGCCAGCAGCGTAGGGGGAATCCCTCTCGAGCAGTACTTC

clone_size: -
v_call: TRBV11-2
d_call: -
j_call: TRBJ1-1
cdr3_aa: CASILIEGTEAFF
cdr3_nt: TGTGCCAGCATCTTAATCGAGGGGACTGAAGCTTTCTTT

clone_size: -
v_call: TRBV9
d_call: -
j_call: TRBJ1-3
cdr3_aa: CASSISGGNTIYF
cdr3_nt: TGTGCCAGCAGCATCAGTGGCGGAAACACCATATATTTT

clone_size: -
v_call: TRBV15
d_call: -
j_call: TRBJ1-3
cdr3_aa: CATSVGAWENTIYF
cdr3_nt: TGTGCCACCTCAGTGGGGGCGTGGGAAAACACCATATATTTT

clone_size: -
v_call: TRBV29-1
d_call: TRBD1
j_call: TRBJ1-1
cdr3_aa: CSAYRTGNTEAFF
cdr3_nt: TGCAGCGCGTATCGGACAGGAAACACTGAAGCTTTCTTT

clone_size: once
v_call: TRBV24-1
d_call: -
j_call: TRBJ2-3
cdr3_aa: CATSDLGPNYSTDTQYF
cdr3_nt: TGTGCCACCAGTGATTTGGGTCCAAATTACAGCACAGATACGCAGTATTTT

clone_size: -
v_call: TRBV24-1
d_call: -
j_call: TRBJ1-2
cdr3_aa: CATSDYLADGYTF
cdr3_nt: TGTGCCACCAGTGATTACTTGGCGGATGGCTACACCTTC

clone_size: -
v_call: TRBV21-1
d_call: -
j_call: TRBJ2-1
cdr3_aa: CASRPGGVAGNEQFF
cdr3_nt: TGTGCCAGCAGACCCGGGGGAGTCGCGGGGAATGAGCAGTTCTTC

clone_size: -
v_call: TRBV12-3/TRBV12-4
d_call: -
j_call: TRBJ2-3
cdr3_aa: CASSLVGDTQYF
cdr3_nt: TGTGCCAGCAGTTTAGTTGGAGATACGCAGTATTTT

clone_size: -
v_call: TRBV6-5
d_call: -
j_call: TRBJ1-1
cdr3_aa: CASSPGAGTEAFF
cdr3_nt: TGTGCCAGCAGTCCCGGGGCGGGAACTGAAGCTTTCTTT